The 10 T cell receptor beta chains below come from one sample, sequenced in a study of blood T cell repertoires in COVID-19. Clones were read by immunoSEQ multiplex PCR, and TCRdb kept only the in-frame ones, dropping some. The sample lists over 90,000 clones, around 90% occurring once. The specimen sequenced was peripheral blood. Every receptor here comes from a woman in her sixties or seventies with acute or convalescent COVID-19.

The chain recombines TRBV29-1 with TRBJ2-3; D ambiguous. Deletions cut 3 bases from V and 0 bases from J, with 4 bases between. CDR1 and CDR2 (germline): SQVTM, ANQGSEA. There are 12 residues in the CDR3. Here the CDR3 reads CSVETSTDTQYF. As DNA, the CDR3 is TGCAGCGTTGAGACAAGCACAGATACGCAGTATTTT.

This clone was observed a handful of times. J is TRBJ1-2 and V is TRBV7-9; TRBD1 is a possible D gene (5 bases). The V end was cut by 8 bases, the J end by 3 bases, with 25 bases between. CDR3 length equals 17 residues. Germline assignment: CDR1 SEHNR and CDR2 FQNEAQ (reference sequence). The CDR3 here is CASHNLGTSPRDYGYTF. As DNA, the CDR3 is TGTGCCAGCCATAACCTCGGGACTTCACCTCGGGACTATGGCTACACCTTC.

V is TRBV19 and J is TRBJ1-1, with 8 bases identical to TRBD1. CDR3 length: 14 residues. With V trimmed by 2 bases and J by 7 bases, 6 bases remained unmatched. The germline V gene encodes CDR1 LNHDA and CDR2 SQIVND (reference sequence). Here the CDR3 reads CASSIQGAVVEAFF. The DNA for the CDR3 is TGTGCCAGTAGTATACAGGGGGCGGTCGTTGAAGCTTTCTTT. The full variable domain, with the rest looked up from reference TRBV19 and TRBJ1-1, is DGGITQSPKYLFRKEGQNVTLSCEQNLNHDAMYWYRQDPGQGLRLIYYSQIVNDFQKGDIAEGYSVSREKKESFPLTVTSAQKNPTAFYLCASSIQGAVVEAFFGQGTRLTVV.

V usage is TRBV10-3 and J usage is TRBJ1-1; 11 nucleotides align to TRBD1. Germline V gene data show CDR1 as ENHRY and CDR2 as SYGVKD. The CDR3 consists of 16 residues. V was pared by 6 bases and J by 5 bases, with 11 bases of the junction left unmatched. The CDR3 protein is CAIRYTPGQGDTEAFF. The CDR3 DNA reads TGTGCCATCAGATATACACCGGGACAGGGGGATACTGAAGCTTTCTTT.

The J gene is TRBJ2-1, the V gene TRBV7-9; D is unclear. Trimming took 5 bases from V and 9 from J, leaving 11 bases between them. Germline V gene sequence: CDR1 SEHNR, CDR2 FQNEAQ (reference sequence). This CDR3 is 12 amino acids long. The CDR3, as DNA: TGTGCCAGCAGCCTAACGGCGGTTGAGCAGTTCTTC. Translating it yields CASSLTAVEQFF.

The rearrangement joins TRBV2 to TRBJ1-1; D remains unclear. CDR3 length: 12 residues. Between the trimmed V and J ends, which lost 4 bases and 7 bases, there was a span of 10 bases. In germline, CDR1 is SNHLY, CDR2 FYNNEI. The CDR3 DNA is TGTGCCAGCAGTGTTTTTACGGTTGAAGCTTTCTTT. Protein sequence: CASSVFTVEAFF.

V usage is TRBV6-1 and J usage is TRBJ2-3; D perhaps matches TRBD2 (5 bases). The germline V gene has CDR1 MNHNS and CDR2 SASEGT. CDR3 length: 12 amino acids. The ends were cut back, 1 base at V and 6 bases at J, with 5 bases in the middle. The CDR3 here is CASSEGGDTQYF. The CDR3 DNA reads as TGTGCCAGCAGTGAAGGAGGGGATACGCAGTATTTT.

The V call is TRBV5-1, the J call TRBJ1-2; 9 bases fit TRBD1. The germline V gene has CDR1 SGHRS and CDR2 YFSETQ. This CDR3 is built from 15 residues. V gave up 4 bases and J gave up 6 bases; unmatched junction bases: 10. Here the CDR3 reads CASSETAGQGDGYTF. CDR3 bases: TGCGCCAGCAGCGAGACCGCGGGACAGGGCGATGGCTACACCTTC.

CDR3 nucleotide sequence: TGTGCCAGCTCACCTGGGCTAGCGGGGATAAGCACAGATACGCAGTATTTT. Protein product: CASSPGLAGISTDTQYF. The chain combines TRBV18 with TRBJ2-3; 9 positions agree with TRBD2. The V gene's germline CDR1 is KGHSH and CDR2 LQKENI. J lost 0 bases, V lost 3 bases, and 7 bases had no gene match. This CDR3 comprises 17 residues.

The rearrangement links TRBV3-1 (or the pseudogene TRBV3-2) to TRBJ2-7, with TRBD2 matching 8 bases. This CDR3 contains 15 residues. CDR1 is LGHDT, CDR2 YNNKEL, per germline (reference sequence). The V and J ends lost 8 bases and 2 bases, in that order; junction bases with no gene match: 11. CDR3 nucleotides: TGTGCCAGCTCCCAAGGGGCGGGAGGCACCTACGAGCAGTACTTC. This sequence encodes CASSQGAGGTYEQYF.